This T cell receptor (beta chain) is drawn from a study of CD8+ T cells in alopecia areata. Across the study: The study gave treated patients oral tofacitinib at 5 to 10 mg twice daily. Patients in the study were on tofacitinib for 6 to 18 months, then off it for 6 months.

Germline lookup yields CDR1 GTSNPN and CDR2 SVGIG (reference sequence). The V gene lost 4 bases and the J gene lost 3 bases, with 18 bases spanning the gap. The CDR3 length is 15 residues. TCR sequencing used cDNA made by reverse transcription of extracted RNA. The assay was immunoSEQ multiplex PCR, and TCRdb's table has in-frame clones only and misses some. The sample has roughly 200,000 clones, 63% seen once. Study-wide results and caveats: Scalp sample sequencing also detects resident alphabeta T cells of normal skin.

The sorting of PBMCs gave CD4+ and CD8+ T cells. Regarding this clone: The antigen is not known.

This TCR was recovered from a human donor with alopecia areata. The sequences come from CD4+ T cells sorted from blood, collected at week 0. V is TRBV30 and J is TRBJ1-1, with D perhaps TRBD1 (6 bases). The CDR3 protein is CAWKGQGRGHTEAFF. The CDR3 region has the DNA TGTGCCTGGAAGGGGCAGGGGAGAGGTCACACTGAAGCTTTCTTT.